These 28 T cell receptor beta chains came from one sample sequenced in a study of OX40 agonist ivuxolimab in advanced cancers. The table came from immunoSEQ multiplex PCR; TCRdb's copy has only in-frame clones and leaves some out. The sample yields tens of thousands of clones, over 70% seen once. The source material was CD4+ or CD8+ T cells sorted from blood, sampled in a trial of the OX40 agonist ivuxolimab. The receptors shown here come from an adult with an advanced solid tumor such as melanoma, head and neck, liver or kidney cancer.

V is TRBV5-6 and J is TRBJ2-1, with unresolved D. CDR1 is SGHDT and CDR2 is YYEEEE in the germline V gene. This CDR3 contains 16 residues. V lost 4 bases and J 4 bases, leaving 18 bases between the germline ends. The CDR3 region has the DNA TGTGCCAGCAGCGAGATTGGTGCGCTTAGTTACAATGAGCAGTTCTTC. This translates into CASSEIGALSYNEQFF.

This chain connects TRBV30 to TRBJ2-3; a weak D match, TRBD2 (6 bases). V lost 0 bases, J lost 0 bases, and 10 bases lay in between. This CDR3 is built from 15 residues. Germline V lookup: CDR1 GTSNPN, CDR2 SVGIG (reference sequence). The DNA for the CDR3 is TGTGCCTGGAGTGTTGGCGCGGGAAGCACAGATACGCAGTATTTT. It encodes CAWSVGAGSTDTQYF.

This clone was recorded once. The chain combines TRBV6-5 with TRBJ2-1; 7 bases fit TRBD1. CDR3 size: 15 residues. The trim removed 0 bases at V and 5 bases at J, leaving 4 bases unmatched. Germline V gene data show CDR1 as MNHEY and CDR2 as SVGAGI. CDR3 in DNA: TGTGCCAGCAGTTACTCGAACAGGGGCCACAATGAGCAGTTCTTC. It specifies CASSYSNRGHNEQFF.

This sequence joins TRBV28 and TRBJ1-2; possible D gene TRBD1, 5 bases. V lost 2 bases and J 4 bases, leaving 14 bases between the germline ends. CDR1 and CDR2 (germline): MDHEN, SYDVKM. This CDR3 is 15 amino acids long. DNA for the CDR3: TGTGCCAGCAGTTTAACCGGGACGACAACCTATGGCTACACCTTC. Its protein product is CASSLTGTTTYGYTF.

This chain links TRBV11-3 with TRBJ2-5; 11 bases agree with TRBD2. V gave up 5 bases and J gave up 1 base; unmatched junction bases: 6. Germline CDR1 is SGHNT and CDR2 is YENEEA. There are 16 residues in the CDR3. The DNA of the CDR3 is TGTGCCAGCAGCCCCGCTAGCGGGGGGCCCCAAGAGACCCAGTACTTC. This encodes CASSPASGGPQETQYF.

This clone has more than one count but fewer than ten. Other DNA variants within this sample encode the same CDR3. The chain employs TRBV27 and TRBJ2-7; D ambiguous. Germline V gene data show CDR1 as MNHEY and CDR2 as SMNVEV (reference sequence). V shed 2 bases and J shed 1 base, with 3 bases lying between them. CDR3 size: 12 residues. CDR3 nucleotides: TGTGCCAGCAGTTTAGGGTCCTACGAGCAGTACTTC. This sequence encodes CASSLGSYEQYF.

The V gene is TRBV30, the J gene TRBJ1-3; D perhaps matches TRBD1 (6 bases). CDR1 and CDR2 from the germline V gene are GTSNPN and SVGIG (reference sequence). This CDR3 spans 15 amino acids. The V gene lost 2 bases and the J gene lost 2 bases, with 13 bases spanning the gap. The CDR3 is CAWSLGEGAGNTIYF. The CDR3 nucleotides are TGTGCCTGGAGTCTCGGCGAGGGGGCTGGAAACACCATATATTTT.

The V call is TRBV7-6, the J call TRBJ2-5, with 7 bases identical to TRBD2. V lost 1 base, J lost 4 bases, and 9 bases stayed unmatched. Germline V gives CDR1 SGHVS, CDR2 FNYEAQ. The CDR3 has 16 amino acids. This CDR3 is CASSLVVGGGPETQYF. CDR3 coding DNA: TGTGCCAGCAGCTTAGTAGTGGGGGGAGGGCCAGAGACCCAGTACTTC. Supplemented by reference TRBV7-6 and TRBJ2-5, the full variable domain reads GAGVSQSPRYKVTKRGQDVALRCDPISGHVSLYWYRQALGQGPEFLTYFNYEAQQDKSGLPNDRFSAERPEGSISTLTIQRTEQRDSAMYRCASSLVVGGGPETQYFGPGTRLLVL.

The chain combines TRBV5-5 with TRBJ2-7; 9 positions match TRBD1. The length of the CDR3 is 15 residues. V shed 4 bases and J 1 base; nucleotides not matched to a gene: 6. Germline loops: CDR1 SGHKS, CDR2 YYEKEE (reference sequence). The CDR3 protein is CASSRGTGISYEQYF. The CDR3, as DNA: TGTGCCAGCAGCCGGGGGACAGGGATTTCCTACGAGCAGTACTTC.

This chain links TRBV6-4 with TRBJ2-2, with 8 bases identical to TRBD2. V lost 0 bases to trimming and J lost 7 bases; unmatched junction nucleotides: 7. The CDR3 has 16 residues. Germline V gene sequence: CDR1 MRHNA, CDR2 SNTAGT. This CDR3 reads CASSDSSLAGGGELFF. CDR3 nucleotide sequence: TGTGCCAGCAGTGACTCGAGCCTAGCGGGCGGCGGGGAGCTGTTTTTT.

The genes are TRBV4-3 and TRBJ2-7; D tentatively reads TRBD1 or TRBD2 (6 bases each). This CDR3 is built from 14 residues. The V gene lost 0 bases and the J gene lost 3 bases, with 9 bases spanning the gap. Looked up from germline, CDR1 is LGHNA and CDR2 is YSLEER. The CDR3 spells CASSQDEGGYEQYF. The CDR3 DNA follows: TGCGCCAGCAGCCAAGATGAGGGGGGCTACGAGCAGTACTTC.

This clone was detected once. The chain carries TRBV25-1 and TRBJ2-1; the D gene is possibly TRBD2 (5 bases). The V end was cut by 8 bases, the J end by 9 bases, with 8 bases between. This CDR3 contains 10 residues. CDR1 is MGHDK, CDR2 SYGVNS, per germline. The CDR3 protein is CASGLIEQFF. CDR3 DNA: TGTGCCAGCGGACTTATTGAGCAGTTCTTC.

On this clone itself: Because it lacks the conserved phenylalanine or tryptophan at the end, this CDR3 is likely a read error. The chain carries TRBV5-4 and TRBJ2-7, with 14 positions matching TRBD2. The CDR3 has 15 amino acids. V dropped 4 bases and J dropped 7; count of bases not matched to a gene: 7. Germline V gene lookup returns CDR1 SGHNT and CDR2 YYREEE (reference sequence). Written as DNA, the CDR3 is TGTGCCAGCAGCGGCGGGACTAGCGGGAGAGGGGAGCAGTACCTC. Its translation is CASSGGTSGRGEQYL.

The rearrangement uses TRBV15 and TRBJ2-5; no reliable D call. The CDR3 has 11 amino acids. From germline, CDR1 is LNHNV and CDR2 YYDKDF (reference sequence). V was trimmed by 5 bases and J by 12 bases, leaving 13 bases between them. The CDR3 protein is CATSATEGKYF. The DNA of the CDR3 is TGTGCCACCAGCGCGACTGAAGGAAAGTACTTC. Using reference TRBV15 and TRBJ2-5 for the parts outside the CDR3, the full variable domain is DAMVIQNPRYQVTQFGKPVTLSCSQTLNHNVMYWYQQKSSQAPKLLFHYYDKDFNNEADTPDNFQSRRPNTSFCFLDIRSPGLGDTAMYLCATSATEGKYFGPGTRLLVL.

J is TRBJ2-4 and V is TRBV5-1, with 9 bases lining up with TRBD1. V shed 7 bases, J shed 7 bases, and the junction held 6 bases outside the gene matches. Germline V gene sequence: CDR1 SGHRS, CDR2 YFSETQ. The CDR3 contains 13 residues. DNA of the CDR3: TGCGCCAGCGCACCACAGGGGGCGAACATTCAGTACTTC. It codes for CASAPQGANIQYF.

The CDR3 DNA follows: TGTGCCAGTAGTAGTCAAGACAGGAGGGACAATGAGCAGTTCTTC. Amino acid sequence: CASSSQDRRDNEQFF. V is TRBV19 and J is TRBJ2-1; tentatively, D is TRBD1 or TRBD2 (6 bases each). Trimming stripped 4 bases from V and 5 bases from J, with 15 bases between. The CDR3 length is 15 residues. Per the germline V gene, CDR1 is LNHDA and CDR2 is SQIVND (reference sequence).

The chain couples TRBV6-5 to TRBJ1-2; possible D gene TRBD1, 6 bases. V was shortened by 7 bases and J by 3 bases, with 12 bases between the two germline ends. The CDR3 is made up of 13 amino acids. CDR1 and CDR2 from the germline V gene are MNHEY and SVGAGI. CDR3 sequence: CASNVGGDYGYTF. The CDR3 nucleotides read TGTGCCAGCAACGTAGGGGGAGACTATGGCTACACCTTC.

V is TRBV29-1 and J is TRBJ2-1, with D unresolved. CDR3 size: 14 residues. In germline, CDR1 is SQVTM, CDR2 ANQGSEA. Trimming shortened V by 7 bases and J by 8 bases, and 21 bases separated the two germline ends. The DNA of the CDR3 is TGCAGCGCGACCGAAGACCGACCGTCCGATGAGCAGTTCTTC. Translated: CSATEDRPSDEQFF.

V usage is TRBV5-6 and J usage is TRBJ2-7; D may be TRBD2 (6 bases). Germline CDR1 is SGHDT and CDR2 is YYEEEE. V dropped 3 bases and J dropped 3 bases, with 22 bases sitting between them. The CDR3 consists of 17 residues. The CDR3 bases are TGTGCCAGCAGCTCCCCCGGGCGGACGGGACTCCACTACGAGCAGTACTTC. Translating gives CASSSPGRTGLHYEQYF.

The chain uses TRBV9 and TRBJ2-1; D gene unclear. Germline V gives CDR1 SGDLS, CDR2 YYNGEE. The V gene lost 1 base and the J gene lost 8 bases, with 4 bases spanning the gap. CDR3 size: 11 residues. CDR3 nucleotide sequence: TGTGCCAGCAGCGTATTCGATGAGCAGTTCTTC. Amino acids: CASSVFDEQFF.

The CDR3 DNA sequence: TGTGCCAGCAGCTCAACACAGGGGGGCGATTCACCCCTCCACTTT. This gives the protein CASSSTQGGDSPLHF. This chain uses TRBV5-8 with TRBJ1-6; TRBD1 agrees at 8 bases. The germline gives CDR1 SGHTS, CDR2 YDEGEE. This CDR3 is built from 15 residues. V lost 3 bases to trimming and J lost 8 bases; unmatched junction nucleotides: 7.

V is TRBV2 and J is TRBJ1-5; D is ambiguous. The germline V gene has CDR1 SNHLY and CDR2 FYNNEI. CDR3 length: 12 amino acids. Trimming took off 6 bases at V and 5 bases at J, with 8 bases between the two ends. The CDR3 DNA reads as TGTGCCAGCAGAGGATATGATCAGCCCCAGCATTTT. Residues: CASRGYDQPQHF.

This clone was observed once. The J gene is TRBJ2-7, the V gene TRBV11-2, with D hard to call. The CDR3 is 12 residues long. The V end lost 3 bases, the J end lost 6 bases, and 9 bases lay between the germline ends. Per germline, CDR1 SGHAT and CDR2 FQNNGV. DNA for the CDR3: TGTGCCAGCAGCTTGATCGGGCTCGAGCAGTACTTC. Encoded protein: CASSLIGLEQYF.

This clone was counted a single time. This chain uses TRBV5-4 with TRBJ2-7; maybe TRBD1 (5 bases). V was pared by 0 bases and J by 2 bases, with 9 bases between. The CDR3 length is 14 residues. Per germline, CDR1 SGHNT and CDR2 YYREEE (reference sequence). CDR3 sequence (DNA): TGTGCCAGCAGCTTGGAGCAGGGAACCTACGAGCAGTACTTC. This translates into CASSLEQGTYEQYF.

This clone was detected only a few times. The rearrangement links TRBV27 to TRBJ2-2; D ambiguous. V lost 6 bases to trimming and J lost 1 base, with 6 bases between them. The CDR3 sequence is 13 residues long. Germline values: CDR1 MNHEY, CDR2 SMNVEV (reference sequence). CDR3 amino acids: CASRPRNTGELFF. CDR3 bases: TGTGCCAGCAGACCCCGGAACACCGGGGAGCTGTTTTTT.

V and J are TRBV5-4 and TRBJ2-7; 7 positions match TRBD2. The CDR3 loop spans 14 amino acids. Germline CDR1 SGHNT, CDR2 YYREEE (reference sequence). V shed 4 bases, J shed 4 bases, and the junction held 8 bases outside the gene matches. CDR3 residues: CASSRLGGWYEQYF. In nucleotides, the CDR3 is TGTGCCAGCAGCAGATTGGGGGGGTGGTACGAGCAGTACTTC.

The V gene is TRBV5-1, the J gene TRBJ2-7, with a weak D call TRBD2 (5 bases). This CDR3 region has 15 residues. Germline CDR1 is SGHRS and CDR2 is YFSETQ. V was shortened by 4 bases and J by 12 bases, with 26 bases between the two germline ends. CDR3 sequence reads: CASSTGLSVYEFGYF. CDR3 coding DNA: TGCGCCAGCAGCACTGGACTGTCCGTATACGAATTTGGGTACTTC.

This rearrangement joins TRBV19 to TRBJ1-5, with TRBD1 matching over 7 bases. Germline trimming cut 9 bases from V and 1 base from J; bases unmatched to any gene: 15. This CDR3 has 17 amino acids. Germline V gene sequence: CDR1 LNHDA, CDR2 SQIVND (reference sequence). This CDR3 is CASSHGEGQLSNQPQHF. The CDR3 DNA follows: TGTGCCAGCTCCCACGGAGAGGGACAGCTCAGCAATCAGCCCCAGCATTTT.